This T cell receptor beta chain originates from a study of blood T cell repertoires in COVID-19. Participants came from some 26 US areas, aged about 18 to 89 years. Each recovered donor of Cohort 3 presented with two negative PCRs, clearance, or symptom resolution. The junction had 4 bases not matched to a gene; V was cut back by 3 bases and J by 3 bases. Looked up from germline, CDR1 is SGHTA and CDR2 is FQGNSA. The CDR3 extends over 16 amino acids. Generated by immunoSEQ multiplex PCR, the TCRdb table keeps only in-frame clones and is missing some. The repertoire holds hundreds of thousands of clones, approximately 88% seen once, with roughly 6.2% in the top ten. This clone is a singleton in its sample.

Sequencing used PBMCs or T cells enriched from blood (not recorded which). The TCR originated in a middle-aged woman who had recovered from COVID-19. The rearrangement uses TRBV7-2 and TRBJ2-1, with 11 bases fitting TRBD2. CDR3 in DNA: TGTGCCAGCAGCTTGGGGACTAGCGGATTCTACAATGAGCAGTTCTTC. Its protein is CASSLGTSGFYNEQFF.